The 4 T cell receptor beta chains given below trace back to one sample, sequenced in a study of blood T cell repertoires in COVID-19. Assay used: immunoSEQ multiplex PCR; TCRdb lists only in-frame clones, some missing. The top ten clones hold approximately 1.6% of a sample with about 64,000 clones, approximately 90% of them seen once. Sequenced sample: peripheral blood. Receptors were obtained from a human donor in a cohort sampled during active COVID-19.

The chain is built from TRBV6-5 and TRBJ2-5, with 7 bases identical to TRBD1. The CDR3 is 15 residues long. V lost 4 bases to trimming and J lost 2 bases; unmatched junction nucleotides: 7. CDR1 and CDR2 from the germline V gene are MNHEY and SVGAGI. The CDR3 DNA follows: TGTGCCAGCAGTTTAACGGACAGGCAACAAGAGACCCAGTACTTC. This sequence encodes CASSLTDRQQETQYF.

The V gene is TRBV11-3, the J gene TRBJ2-3, with D perhaps matching TRBD2 (6 bases). CDR3 size: 15 residues. Germline V gene lookup returns CDR1 SGHNT and CDR2 YENEEA. V was trimmed by 3 bases and J by 3 bases, leaving 13 bases between them. The CDR3 protein is CASSFTVGSTDTQYF. CDR3 DNA sequence: TGTGCCAGCAGCTTTACCGTCGGGAGTACAGATACGCAGTATTTT.

V is TRBV28 and J is TRBJ2-5; 8 nucleotides match TRBD1. The V gene end was trimmed by 5 bases and the J gene end by 6 bases; junction bases not matched to a gene: 11. The CDR3 extends over 15 amino acids. Germline assignment: CDR1 MDHEN and CDR2 SYDVKM. The CDR3 DNA reads TGTGCCAGCAGTCCAACTAGACAGGGGAGGCAGACCCAGTACTTC. It specifies CASSPTRQGRQTQYF.

The chain employs TRBV4-2 and TRBJ2-3; the match to TRBD2 covers 10 bases. V dropped 0 bases and J dropped 3; count of bases not matched to a gene: 9. The germline CDR1 and CDR2 sequences are LGHNA and YNFKEQ. The CDR3 consists of 18 residues. In nucleotides, the CDR3 is TGTGCCAGCAGCCAAGATCGGGCTAGCGGGAGATGGACAGATACGCAGTATTTT. It translates to CASSQDRASGRWTDTQYF.